This T cell receptor (beta chain) was observed in a study of blood T cells in healthy people across ages. This clonotype was seen repeatedly, ten times or more. Combining a sample-barcoded 5' primer with a J-beta primer mix, a second PCR ran for about 6 to 11 cycles. Each CDR3 protein gets one entry after TCRdb re-called the 5' RACE reads with MiXCR. The data contain 800,000 to 950,000 distinct CDR3 sequences, 25% to 35% of them seen just once; the ten biggest clones take up around 9.6%. V was clipped by 5 bases and J by 1 base; unmatched bases: 7. The CDR3 totals 14 residues. From germline, CDR1 is DFQATT and CDR2 SNEGSKA (reference sequence). These data were also filed under a second study, of T cells of mothers and their children.

The sequencing sample was made of blood. This receptor was obtained from a woman aged 40 to 50 in good health. The chain links TRBV20-1 to TRBJ1-2, with 7 bases matching TRBD1. Here the CDR3 reads CSAGYRGSNYGYTF. In DNA form, the CDR3 reads TGCAGTGCTGGCTACAGGGGAAGTAACTATGGCTACACCTTC.